The 4 T cell receptor beta chains given below trace back to one sample, sequenced in a study of cytomegalovirus exposure and HLA in healthy donors. The PCR used 60 Vbeta and 13 Jbeta primers. Assay used: immunoSEQ multiplex PCR; TCRdb lists only in-frame clones, some missing. The table records about 130,000 clones, roughly 79% of them present only once. Sequencing used PBMCs. These receptors all come from a woman in her forties or fifties in good health and CMV-seronegative.

The genes are TRBV4-1 and TRBJ2-2; 7 positions match TRBD1. Per the germline V gene, CDR1 is MGHRA and CDR2 is YSYEKL. The CDR3 length is 15 residues. Trimming cost V 6 bases and J 7 bases; bases outside gene matches: 11. As DNA, the CDR3 is TGCGCCAGCAGTCCGGTGGGGCAGGGGGACGGGGAGCTGTTTTTT. Translating gives CASSPVGQGDGELFF.

The chain carries TRBV27 and TRBJ1-3; 8 nucleotides align to TRBD1. This CDR3 is built from 15 residues. J was trimmed by 0 bases and V by 5 bases; bases with no gene match: 3. Germline V gene data show CDR1 as MNHEY and CDR2 as SMNVEV (reference sequence). DNA of the CDR3: TGTGCCAGCAGTCAAGGACAGGGCTCTGGAAACACCATATATTTT. Residues: CASSQGQGSGNTIYF.

The chain is built from TRBV19 and TRBJ1-1; the D is unclear. Between the trimmed V and J ends, which lost 4 bases and 0 bases, there was a span of 12 bases. The germline V gene has CDR1 LNHDA and CDR2 SQIVND (reference sequence). This CDR3 is 15 amino acids long. CDR3 DNA sequence: TGTGCCAGTAGTACTGCACTCACTCTGAACACTGAAGCTTTCTTT. Amino acids: CASSTALTLNTEAFF. The full variable domain, in which reference TRBV19 and TRBJ1-1 provide the parts outside the CDR3, is DGGITQSPKYLFRKEGQNVTLSCEQNLNHDAMYWYRQDPGQGLRLIYYSQIVNDFQKGDIAEGYSVSREKKESFPLTVTSAQKNPTAFYLCASSTALTLNTEAFFGQGTRLTVV.

The V and J genes are TRBV19 and TRBJ2-5, with D possibly being TRBD2 (5 bases). CDR1 and CDR2 from the germline V gene are LNHDA and SQIVND (reference sequence). V lost 6 bases to trimming and J lost 5 bases, with 22 bases between them. The CDR3 contains 16 residues. The CDR3 nucleotides are TGTGCCAGTAGCCTATGGAGCGGAAGCTTGGTGGAGACCCAGTACTTC. This gives the protein CASSLWSGSLVETQYF.